Ten or more counts support the clone carrying this T cell receptor beta chain. As diagnostic evidence, clinical symptoms, serum thyroxine, TRAb, thyroid ultrasound and orbital computed tomography were relied upon. It was from over 8.5 ml of fresh peripheral blood that the PBMCs came. This specimen comes from a study of Graves' ophthalmopathy and Graves' hyperthyroidism. Using RNA transcripts, the TCR beta CDR3 regions were amplified. HTBI-primed RT-PCR formed the first round, and a multiplex PCR formed the second. In TCRdb, the multiplex PCR reads were re-called with MiXCR into one record per CDR3 protein. The table has more than 300,000 distinct CDR3 sequences, 15% seen once; the top ten hold approximately 7%. The V segment lost 5 bases and the J segment 2 bases; nucleotides outside the gene matches: 8. This CDR3 is 15 amino acids long. CDR1 is SGHVS, CDR2 FNYEAQ, per germline.

The TCR comes from a woman in her late teens or twenties with stable Graves' hyperthyroidism. The specimen was peripheral blood. The genes are TRBV7-6 and TRBJ1-1; 7 nucleotides agree with TRBD1. The chain's CDR3 is CASSDTSGGNTEAFF. The CDR3 DNA follows: TGTGCCAGCAGCGATACTTCAGGGGGTAACACTGAAGCTTTCTTT.